A selection of T cell receptor beta chains follows, all from one sample in a study of blood T cells in healthy people across ages. One entry per CDR3 protein results from TCRdb running MiXCR on the 5' RACE reads. This sample carries more than 800,000 distinct CDR3 sequences, roughly 45% of them seen once, and the ten largest clones take 18%. Sequencing was done on a sample of blood. These receptors were taken from a woman aged 55-70 years in good health. The CDR3 runs from the conserved cysteine through the conserved F or W. A D gene is named only where the DNA matches it firmly. Only some rows state a clone size, as once, few, many or a class for expanded clones.

d_gene	v_gene	j_gene	abundance	CDR3aa	CDR3nt
TRBD1	TRBV4-2	TRBJ1-5	-	CAGSQARTGDDQPQHF	TGTGCCGGCAGCCAGGCCCGGACAGGGGATGATCAGCCCCAGCATTTT
TRBD2	TRBV6-2/TRBV6-3	TRBJ2-7	many	CASSSLAGTYEQYF	TGTGCCAGCAGTTCCCTAGCGGGCACCTACGAGCAGTACTTC
-	TRBV5-6	TRBJ2-7	few	CASSTKSAGPRSYEQYF	TGTGCCAGCAGCACTAAGTCCGCCGGGCCGCGCTCCTACGAGCAGTACTTC
TRBD1	TRBV12-3/TRBV12-4	TRBJ1-4	-	CASSRDRVPTNEKLFF	TGTGCCAGCAGCCGTGACAGGGTCCCAACTAATGAAAAACTGTTTTTT
-	TRBV20-1	TRBJ1-5	-	CSARDTPNSNQPQHF	TGCAGTGCTAGGGACACACCCAATAGCAATCAGCCCCAGCATTTT
-	TRBV28	TRBJ1-4	-	CASTRRGTNEKLFF	TGTGCCAGCACTCGACGCGGGACTAATGAAAAACTGTTTTTT
TRBD2	TRBV7-9	TRBJ2-5	-	CASSHPGGAKETQYF	TGTGCCAGCAGCCACCCCGGGGGGGCGAAGGAGACCCAGTACTTC
-	TRBV9	TRBJ2-6	-	CASSSVGSGANVLTF	TGTGCCAGCAGCTCGGTCGGGTCCGGGGCCAACGTCCTGACTTTC
-	TRBV6-2/TRBV6-3	TRBJ2-7	many	CASSYAGFREQYF	TGTGCCAGCAGTTACGCGGGCTTCCGCGAGCAGTACTTC
TRBD2	TRBV11-2	TRBJ2-5	-	CASSSQTSGRVGETQYF	TGTGCCAGCAGCTCCCAGACTAGCGGGAGAGTGGGAGAGACCCAGTACTTC
-	TRBV18	TRBJ2-7	-	CASSPPSGNAHEQYF	TGTGCCAGCTCACCACCGTCGGGGAATGCCCACGAGCAGTACTTC
TRBD1	TRBV6-1	TRBJ1-2	few	CASIQDSDRGSPYGYTF	TGTGCCAGCATCCAGGATTCCGACAGGGGAAGCCCCTATGGCTACACCTTC
-	TRBV5-6	TRBJ1-5	-	CASSSIRENNQPQHF	TGTGCCAGCAGCTCGATCCGGGAGAACAATCAGCCCCAGCATTTT
-	TRBV10-3	TRBJ2-7	-	CATKEAYEQYF	TGTGCCACCAAGGAAGCCTACGAGCAGTACTTC
-	TRBV9	TRBJ1-2	few	CASSGLRAAGYTF	TGTGCCAGCAGCGGTCTTCGGGCCGCGGGCTACACCTTC
TRBD1	TRBV2	TRBJ2-1	few	CASGDRGLDEQFF	TGTGCCAGCGGGGACAGGGGGCTGGATGAGCAGTTCTTC
TRBD2	TRBV6-5	TRBJ2-5	-	CASQVGGGYNEQYF	TGTGCCAGTCAGGTCGGCGGGGGATACAATGAGCAGTACTTC
TRBD1	TRBV7-2	TRBJ2-7	few	CASSLVIRGQVFYYEQYF	TGTGCCAGCAGCTTAGTCATTAGGGGACAGGTCTTTTATTACGAGCAGTACTTC
TRBD2	TRBV20-1	TRBJ2-5	-	CSTQAGTSGAGETQYF	TGCAGTACCCAAGCGGGGACTAGCGGGGCGGGGGAGACCCAGTACTTC